A selection of T cell receptor beta chains follows, all from one sample in a study of blood T cells in healthy people across ages. TCRdb passed the 5' RACE reads through MiXCR, listing each CDR3 protein once. The sample shows about 1.7 million distinct CDR3 sequences, roughly 27% of them seen only once. The sequenced material came from blood. Source of these receptors: a woman aged 25 to 45 in good health. The CDR3 runs from the conserved cysteine through the conserved F or W. D genes are given only for firm matches. Size values are once, few and many counts, or a class for expanded clones, and some rows have none.

J gene | clone size | D gene | V gene | CDR3 protein | CDR3 DNA
TRBJ1-5 | - | TRBD1 | TRBV2 | CASSPQDRGLSGNQPQHF | TGTGCCAGCAGTCCCCAGGACAGGGGGCTCAGTGGCAATCAGCCCCAGCATTTT
TRBJ2-7 | few | - | TRBV12-5 | CASGPTGTYEQYF | TGTGCTAGTGGTCCTACAGGGACCTACGAGCAGTACTTC
TRBJ2-2 | - | TRBD2 | TRBV6-1 | CASSRPGTSGRAVTGELFF | TGTGCCAGCAGTCGTCCCGGGACTAGCGGGAGGGCGGTCACCGGGGAGCTGTTTTTT
TRBJ1-1 | - | - | TRBV20-1 | CSAGDRLDDTEAFF | TGCAGTGCCGGAGACAGGCTCGACGACACTGAAGCTTTCTTT
TRBJ1-5 | - | TRBD1 | TRBV6-5 | CASSTGQGVQPQHF | TGTGCCAGCAGTACTGGACAGGGGGTTCAGCCCCAGCATTTT
TRBJ2-1 | - | - | TRBV4-1 | CACRPALGSYNEQFF | TGCGCCTGCAGGCCCGCTTTGGGCTCCTACAATGAGCAGTTCTTC
TRBJ2-3 | - | - | TRBV7-2 | CASSSQTGAGGSTDTQYF | TGTGCCAGCAGCTCACAAACAGGGGCGGGAGGAAGCACAGATACGCAGTATTTT
TRBJ2-3 | few | - | TRBV24-1 | CATSDLRAEGDTQYF | TGTGCCACCAGTGATTTGCGGGCGGAGGGGGATACGCAGTATTTT
TRBJ1-1 | - | - | TRBV7-2 | CASRPGGGTNTEAFF | TGTGCCAGCAGGCCAGGCGGGGGGACGAACACTGAAGCTTTCTTT
TRBJ2-7 | - | TRBD2 | TRBV5-1 | CARSGGSTSGRFGYEQYF | TGCGCCAGAAGCGGGGGGTCTACTAGCGGCCGATTTGGTTACGAGCAGTACTTC
TRBJ1-5 | - | TRBD1 | TRBV28 | CAGSTRQGALKPQHF | TGTGCCGGCAGTACGCGACAGGGGGCTCTTAAGCCCCAGCATTTT
TRBJ2-5 | - | - | TRBV20-1 | CSASGERGETQYF | TGCAGTGCTAGCGGGGAGAGGGGAGAGACCCAGTACTTC
TRBJ2-7 | many | - | TRBV6-5 | CASSPLRRALVQYF | TGTGCCAGCAGCCCACTCAGGAGAGCTTTAGTGCAGTACTTC
TRBJ1-2 | - | - | TRBV30 | CAWSVSAGYTF | TGTGCCTGGAGTGTATCGGCTGGCTACACCTTC
TRBJ2-3 | few | - | TRBV9 | CASSVGVGLDTQYF | TGTGCCAGCAGCGTAGGGGTAGGGCTAGATACGCAGTATTTT
TRBJ2-7 | few | TRBD2 | TRBV20-1 | CSASGGRDPYNEQYF | TGCAGTGCCAGCGGGGGGCGGGATCCCTACAATGAGCAGTACTTC
TRBJ2-3 | few | - | TRBV6-2/TRBV6-3 | CASSPWKGRTDTQYF | TGTGCCAGCAGCCCGTGGAAGGGTCGGACAGATACGCAGTATTTT
TRBJ2-1 | - | TRBD2 | TRBV10-3 | CAIRRGGGADEQFF | TGTGCCATCAGGCGCGGCGGGGGGGCTGATGAGCAGTTCTTC
TRBJ1-1 | few | - | TRBV7-9 | CASSSTGLSTEAFF | TGTGCCAGCAGCTCAACAGGGTTAAGCACTGAAGCTTTCTTT
TRBJ2-7 | - | - | TRBV28 | CASVRDSSYEQYF | TGTGCCAGCGTGAGGGATAGCTCCTACGAGCAGTACTTC
TRBJ2-4 | few | - | TRBV12-3/TRBV12-4 | CASSLVGLAKNIQYF | TGTGCCAGCAGTTTAGTCGGGCTGGCCAAAAACATTCAGTACTTC
TRBJ2-2 | - | TRBD2 | TRBV20-1 | CIARLAGGTGELFF | TGCATTGCGAGACTAGCGGGAGGCACCGGGGAGCTGTTTTTT
TRBJ2-5 | - | TRBD2 | TRBV11-2 | CASSLRDYSRETQYF | TGTGCCAGCAGCCTCAGGGACTACTCGAGGGAGACCCAGTACTTC
TRBJ2-1 | few | - | TRBV10-1 | CASSDPGSPGNEQFF | TGCGCCAGCAGTGACCCCGGCAGCCCTGGGAATGAGCAGTTCTTC
TRBJ2-7 | many | - | TRBV21-1 | CASSTPGGIPNEQYF | TGTGCCAGCAGCACTCCGGGGGGGATTCCCAACGAGCAGTACTTC
TRBJ2-7 | - | TRBD1 | TRBV3-1 | CASSPDRGSSGTPYEQYF | TGTGCCAGCAGCCCTGACAGGGGGTCTAGCGGCACTCCCTACGAGCAGTACTTC
TRBJ2-1 | few | - | TRBV4-1 | CASSQLSNSRVLDEQFF | TGCGCCAGCAGCCAACTGTCCAATTCGAGGGTTCTTGATGAGCAGTTCTTC
TRBJ2-7 | many | - | TRBV20-1 | CSARKTGALYEQYF | TGCAGTGCTAGGAAGACAGGTGCCCTCTACGAGCAGTACTTC
TRBJ1-5 | - | TRBD1 | TRBV20-1 | CSARDRGLSNQPQHF | TGCAGTGCTCGCGACAGGGGCCTTAGCAATCAGCCCCAGCATTTT
TRBJ2-3 | - | - | TRBV18 | CASSQGVAEDTQYF | TGTGCCAGCTCACAGGGGGTCGCGGAAGATACGCAGTATTTT
TRBJ2-1 | few | - | TRBV7-2 | CASSFLVLGLSSYNEQFF | TGTGCCAGCAGCTTCCTCGTCCTAGGACTATCCTCCTACAATGAGCAGTTCTTC
TRBJ2-1 | - | TRBD2 | TRBV20-1 | CRVPGTNSNEQFF | TGCAGGGTTCCCGGGACTAACAGCAATGAGCAGTTCTTC
TRBJ2-7 | many | - | TRBV6-2/TRBV6-3 | CASSSTRHSRDRYEQYF | TGTGCCAGCAGTTCCACTCGGCACAGCAGGGATCGGTACGAGCAGTACTTC
TRBJ2-1 | - | TRBD2 | TRBV4-1 | CASSQREGRLGEQFF | TGCGCCAGCAGCCAACGGGAGGGGCGGCTAGGCGAGCAGTTCTTC
TRBJ1-4 | - | TRBD1 | TRBV7-2 | CASGTGEGEKLFF | TGTGCCAGCGGGACAGGGGAGGGCGAAAAACTGTTTTTT
TRBJ2-1 | - | - | TRBV20-1 | CSGGVHSSYNEQFF | TGCAGTGGAGGAGTCCATAGCTCCTACAATGAGCAGTTCTTC
TRBJ2-7 | - | - | TRBV11-2 | CASSQRTPLYEQYF | TGTGCCAGCAGCCAGAGGACGCCTCTCTACGAGCAGTACTTC